These 7 T cell receptor beta chains were all obtained from the same sample, sequenced in a study of shared clonotypes between healthy human individuals. Profiled with immunoSEQ multiplex PCR; TCRdb holds only in-frame clones, not every one. Counted here are about 470,000 clones, about 76% occurring once; the ten biggest clones make up 13%. Sequenced: PBMCs. These TCRs come from a woman aged 40 to 55 in good health. Some clones in this sample may be carry-over from other donors' samples.

V and J are TRBV4-1 and TRBJ2-3; D remains ambiguous. V dropped 4 bases and J dropped 5 bases, with 16 bases sitting between them. This CDR3 has 15 residues. Germline loops: CDR1 MGHRA, CDR2 YSYEKL. The CDR3 nucleotides are TGCGCCAGCAGCCCTGGGGTATCACCACTAGATACGCAGTATTTT. This gives the protein CASSPGVSPLDTQYF.

This clone has a single count. The genes are TRBV7-9 and TRBJ2-1; D assignment may be TRBD1 or TRBD2 (5 bases each). There are 15 residues in the CDR3. Trimming left V 0 bases short and J 8 bases short, with 14 bases between. Germline V gene data show CDR1 as SEHNR and CDR2 as FQNEAQ (reference sequence). The chain's CDR3 is CASSLAGDLVDEQFF. The DNA for the CDR3 is TGTGCCAGCAGCTTAGCAGGGGACCTCGTGGATGAGCAGTTCTTC.

This clone was observed a single time. The chain has TRBV5-6 and TRBJ1-1, with 7 nucleotides matching TRBD1. Germline CDR1 is SGHDT and CDR2 is YYEEEE. The trim removed 1 base at V and 0 bases at J, leaving 3 bases unmatched. The CDR3 totals 15 residues. The CDR3 reads CASSLRDRLNTEAFF. The CDR3, as DNA: TGTGCCAGCAGCTTGCGGGACAGACTGAACACTGAAGCTTTCTTT.

The CDR3 here is CASSPYMADHEQYF. The CDR3 DNA sequence: TGTGCCAGCAGCCCTTATATGGCCGATCACGAGCAGTACTTC. This chain connects TRBV16 to TRBJ2-7; no clear D gene. CDR3 length: 14 residues. Germline assignment: CDR1 KGHSY and CDR2 FQNENV. The V end lost 4 bases, the J end lost 5 bases, and 15 bases lay between the germline ends.

The J gene is TRBJ1-1, the V gene TRBV19; D unclear. CDR3 length: 13 amino acids. Germline V gene lookup returns CDR1 LNHDA and CDR2 SQIVND (reference sequence). V was clipped by 7 bases and J by 1 base, with 10 bases between them. The CDR3 nucleotides are TGTGCCAGTAAGTCGCAGGCGAACACTGAAGCTTTCTTT. It yields the protein CASKSQANTEAFF.

This chain uses TRBV7-8 with TRBJ2-7, with no clear D. This CDR3 spans 14 amino acids. Germline assignment: CDR1 SGHVS and CDR2 FQNEAQ. Between the trimmed V and J ends, which lost 5 bases and 2 bases, there was a span of 13 bases. DNA of the CDR3: TGTGCCAGCAGCCCTCCCAGTACAACCTACGAGCAGTACTTC. It specifies CASSPPSTTYEQYF. The full variable domain, with the rest looked up from reference TRBV7-8 and TRBJ2-7, is GAGVSQSPRYKVAKRGQDVALRCDPISGHVSLFWYQQALGQGPEFLTYFQNEAQLDKSGLPSDRFFAERPEGSVSTLKIQRTQQEDSAVYLCASSPPSTTYEQYFGPGTRLTVT.

This chain's CDR3 is CASRATGELFF. The CDR3 bases are TGTGCCAGCAGGGCCACCGGGGAGCTGTTTTTT. The rearrangement links TRBV28 to TRBJ2-2; D uncertain. Germline V lookup: CDR1 MDHEN, CDR2 SYDVKM. The CDR3 has 11 residues. The ends were cut back, 6 bases at V and 4 bases at J, with 3 bases in the middle.